Only a few counts were recorded for the clone carrying this T cell receptor (beta chain). The sample is drawn from a study of T cell changes during pregnancy in multiple sclerosis. Profiled with immunoSEQ multiplex PCR; TCRdb holds only in-frame clones, not every one. The sample carries approximately 70,000 clones, about nine tenths recorded once. CDR1 is SGHRS, CDR2 YFSETQ, per germline. V shed 3 bases, J shed 4 bases, and the junction held 14 bases outside the gene matches. The CDR3 runs 17 residues. The material was peripheral blood, obtained in the first trimester of pregnancy. The receptor comes from a female donor with multiple sclerosis, enrolled in a pregnancy study. V and J are TRBV5-1 and TRBJ1-2; 8 bases line up with TRBD1. The CDR3 reads CASSSDRARVGGYGYTF. The CDR3 DNA is TGCGCCAGCAGCTCGGACAGGGCCCGCGTGGGAGGCTATGGCTACACCTTC.